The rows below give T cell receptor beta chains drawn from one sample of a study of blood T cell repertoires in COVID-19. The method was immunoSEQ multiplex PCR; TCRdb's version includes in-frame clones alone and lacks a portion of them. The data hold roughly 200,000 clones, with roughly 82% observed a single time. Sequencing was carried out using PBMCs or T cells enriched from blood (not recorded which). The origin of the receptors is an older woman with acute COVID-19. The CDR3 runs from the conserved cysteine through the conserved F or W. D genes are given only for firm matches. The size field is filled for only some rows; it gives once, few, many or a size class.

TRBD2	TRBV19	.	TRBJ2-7	TGTGCCAGTACTAAGAGAGGGGGACTAGCGGGCCCCTACGAGCAGTACTTC	CASTKRGGLAGPYEQYF
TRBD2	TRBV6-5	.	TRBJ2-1	TGTGCCAGCAGTCCACCCGGGGGGGTCAATGAGCAGTTCTTC	CASSPPGGVNEQFF
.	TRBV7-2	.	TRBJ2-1	TGTGCCAGCAGCTTAGCAGGGGGTCCCAATGAGCAGTTCTTC	CASSLAGGPNEQFF
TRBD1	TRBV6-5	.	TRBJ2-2	TGTGCCAGCAGCCAGGACAGGGGTACCGGGGAGCTGTTTTTT	CASSQDRGTGELFF
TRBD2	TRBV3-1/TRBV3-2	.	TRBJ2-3	TGTGCCAGCAGCCTAGGACTAGCGTCAGATACGCAGTATTTT	CASSLGLASDTQYF
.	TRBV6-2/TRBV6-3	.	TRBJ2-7	TGTGCCAGCAGTTGGACATTTAGCTCCTACGAGCAGTACTTC	CASSWTFSSYEQYF
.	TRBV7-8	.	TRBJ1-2	TGTGCCAGCAGCGCGGGGGTCGCTAACTATGGCTACACCTTC	CASSAGVANYGYTF
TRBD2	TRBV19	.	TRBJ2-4	TGTGCCAGTAGGAACGGGGGGGCGAACATTCAGTACTTC	CASRNGGANIQYF
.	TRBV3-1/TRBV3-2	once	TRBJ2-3	TGTGCCAGCAGCCAAGAGTGGAGCGGAAGCACAGATACGCAGTATTTT	CASSQEWSGSTDTQYF
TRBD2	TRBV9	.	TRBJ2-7	TGTGCCAGCAGCAAAATGACTAGCGGGAGGGCCGGGGAGCAGTACTTC	CASSKMTSGRAGEQYF
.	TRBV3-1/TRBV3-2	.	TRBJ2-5	TGTGCCAGCAGCCCCCCGGCCTGGGGAGGGACCCAGTACTTC	CASSPPAWGGTQYF
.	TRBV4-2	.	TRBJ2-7	TGTGCCAGCAGCCACACAGGGTCCCACGAGCAGTACTTC	CASSHTGSHEQYF
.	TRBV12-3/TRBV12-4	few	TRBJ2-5	TGTGCCAGCAGTTTTGGGCTAGAGACCCAGTACTTC	CASSFGLETQYF
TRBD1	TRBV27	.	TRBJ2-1	TGTGCCAGCAGTTTACTCGGACAGGGGGTACGCAATGAGCAGTTCTTC	CASSLLGQGVRNEQFF
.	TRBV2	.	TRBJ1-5	TGTGCCAGCAGGGACTCCTACCTTAATCAGCCCCAGCATTTT	CASRDSYLNQPQHF
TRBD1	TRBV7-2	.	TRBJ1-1	TGTGCCAGCAGCTTCCGGACAGGAGGGCACACTGAAGCTTTCTTT	CASSFRTGGHTEAFF
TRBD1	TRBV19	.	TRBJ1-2	TGTGCCACATGGGACAGTCCCTATGGCTACACCTTC	CATWDSPYGYTF
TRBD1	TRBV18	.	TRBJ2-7	TGTGCCAGCTCACCCGGACAGGTGGACTACGAGCAGTACTTC	CASSPGQVDYEQYF
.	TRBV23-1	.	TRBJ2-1	TGCGCCAGCAGCCTCCCGGGGGGCAGGTTCCATGAGCAGTTCTTC	CASSLPGGRFHEQFF
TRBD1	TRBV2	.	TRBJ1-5	TGTGCCAGCAGAGCGGACAGGGTAAATCAGCCCCAGCATTTT	CASRADRVNQPQHF
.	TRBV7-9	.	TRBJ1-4	TGTGCCAGCAGCCCTACTAGGGTGGTACTGTTTTTT	CASSPTRVVLFF
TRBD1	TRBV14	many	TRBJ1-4	TGTGCCAGCAGCCAGTGGGACAGGGGTAATGAAAAACTGTTTTTT	CASSQWDRGNEKLFF
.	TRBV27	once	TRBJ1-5	TGTGCCAGCAGTTTTTCAGCGATTCATAGCAATCAGCCCCAGCATTTT	CASSFSAIHSNQPQHF
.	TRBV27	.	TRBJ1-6	TGTGCCAGCAGCTGGGGACTGAATAATTCACCCCTCCACTTT	CASSWGLNNSPLHF
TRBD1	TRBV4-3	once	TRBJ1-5	TGCGCCAGCAGCCCGGGGACAGCTAGCAATCAGCCCCAGCATTTT	CASSPGTASNQPQHF
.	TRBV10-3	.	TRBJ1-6	TGTGCCATCAGGGGAACAGGGAGATCTAATTCACCCCTCCACTTT	CAIRGTGRSNSPLHF
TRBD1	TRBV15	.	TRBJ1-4	TGTGCCACCAGCAGAGGGAGGACAGGGACTGAAAAACTGTTTTTT	CATSRGRTGTEKLFF
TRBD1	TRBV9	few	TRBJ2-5	TGTGCCAGCAGCGAATTGAGACCGGGACAGGGGAAAGAGACCCAGTACTTC	CASSELRPGQGKETQYF
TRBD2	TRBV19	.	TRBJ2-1	TGTGCCAGTACACCCTTAGCGGGAGGGAATGGTGAGCAGTTCTTC	CASTPLAGGNGEQFF
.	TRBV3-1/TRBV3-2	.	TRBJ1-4	TGTGCCAGCAGCCAAGATTCCGGAGGTCGAGAAAAACTGTTTTTT	CASSQDSGGREKLFF
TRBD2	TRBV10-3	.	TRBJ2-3	TGTGCCATCAGTGGCCCATCGGGGACTAGCGGGATCACAGATACGCAGTATTTT	CAISGPSGTSGITDTQYF
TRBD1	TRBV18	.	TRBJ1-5	TGTGCCAGCTCACCGACAGGGGACAATCAGCCCCAGCATTTT	CASSPTGDNQPQHF
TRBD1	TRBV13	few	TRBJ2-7	TGTGCCAGCAGCTTATCGGACAGGGTTACCGACTACGAGCAGTACTTC	CASSLSDRVTDYEQYF
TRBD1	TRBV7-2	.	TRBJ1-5	TGTGCCAGCAGCTTTGGACAGGTACCACAGCCCCAGCATTTT	CASSFGQVPQPQHF
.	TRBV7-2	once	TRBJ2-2	TGTGCCAGCAGCTTTAGCGCTTACACCGGGGAGCTGTTTTTT	CASSFSAYTGELFF
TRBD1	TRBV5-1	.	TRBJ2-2	TGCGCCAGCAGCTTGACAGGGGGCTCCGGGGAGCTGTTTTTT	CASSLTGGSGELFF
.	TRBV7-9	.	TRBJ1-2	TGTGCCAGCAGCTTAACGGGCGGCAGGGCCTATGGCTACACCTTC	CASSLTGGRAYGYTF
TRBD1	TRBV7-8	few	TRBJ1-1	TGTGCCAGCAGCTTACTAGGACAGGGTGTTGAAGCTTTCTTT	CASSLLGQGVEAFF
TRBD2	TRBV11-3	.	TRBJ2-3	TGTGCCAGCAGCTTAACGGGAGCGGGGGCCCACACAGATACGCAGTATTTT	CASSLTGAGAHTDTQYF
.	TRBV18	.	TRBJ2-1	TGTGCCAGCTCACCAACCCGGGCGACAGATGAGCAGTTCTTC	CASSPTRATDEQFF
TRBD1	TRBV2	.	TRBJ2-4	TGTGCCAGCAGCGCACAGGGGCTCGACATTCAGTACTTC	CASSAQGLDIQYF
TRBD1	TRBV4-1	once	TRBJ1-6	TGCGCCAGCAGCCAAGATAGGGACAGGAATAATTCACCCCTCCACTTT	CASSQDRDRNNSPLHF
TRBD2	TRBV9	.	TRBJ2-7	TGTGCCAGCAGCGCCCAGCAGACTAGCGAATTCTACGAGCAGTACTTC	CASSAQQTSEFYEQYF
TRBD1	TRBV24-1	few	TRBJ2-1	TGTGCCACCAGTGCCGCAACCGGGACAGGGGAATCCGATGAGCAGTTCTTC	CATSAATGTGESDEQFF
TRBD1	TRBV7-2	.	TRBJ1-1	TGTGCCAGCAGCGGACAGGGGGGATGGACTGAAGCTTTCTTT	CASSGQGGWTEAFF